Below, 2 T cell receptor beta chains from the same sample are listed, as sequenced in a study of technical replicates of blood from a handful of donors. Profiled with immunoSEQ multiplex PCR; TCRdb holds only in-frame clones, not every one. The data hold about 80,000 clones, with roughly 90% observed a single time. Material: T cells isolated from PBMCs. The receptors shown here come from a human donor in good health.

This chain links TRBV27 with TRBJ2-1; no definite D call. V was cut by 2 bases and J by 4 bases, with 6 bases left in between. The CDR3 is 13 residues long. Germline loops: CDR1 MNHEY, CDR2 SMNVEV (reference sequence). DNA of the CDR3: TGTGCCAGCAGTTTAGGCAGGTACAATGAGCAGTTCTTC. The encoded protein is CASSLGRYNEQFF.

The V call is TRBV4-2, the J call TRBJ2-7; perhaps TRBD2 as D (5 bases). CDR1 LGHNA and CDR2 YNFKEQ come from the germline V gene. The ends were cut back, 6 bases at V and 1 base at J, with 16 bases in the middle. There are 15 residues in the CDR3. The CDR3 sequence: CASSQTEALSYEQYF. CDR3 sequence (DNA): TGTGCCAGCAGTCAAACGGAGGCTCTATCCTACGAGCAGTACTTC.